A single sample gave rise to the 21 T cell receptor beta chains below, sequenced in a study of T cell responses to AZD1222 COVID-19 vaccine. Using immunoSEQ multiplex PCR, the repertoire was profiled, and TCRdb retains in-frame clones only, with some absent. The sample gives 100,000 to 120,000 clones, just under 95% of which show up once; about 7.8% is in the top ten. The sample in question was peripheral blood, obtained on day 0 of AZD1222 vaccination. These receptors were collected from an adult in good health.

The chain links TRBV6-5 to TRBJ2-3; 7 bases are a match to TRBD2. The CDR3 is made up of 15 amino acids. Looked up from germline, CDR1 is MNHEY and CDR2 is SVGAGI. After removal of 4 bases from V and 0 bases from J, the junction contained 4 bases not matched to a gene. The CDR3 bases are TGTGCCAGCAGTTCGCCTAGCGGTAGCACAGATACGCAGTATTTT. Translating it yields CASSSPSGSTDTQYF.

V is TRBV15 and J is TRBJ1-2, with D perhaps TRBD1 (6 bases). Trimming cost V 0 bases and J 4 bases, with 12 bases left between them. The CDR3 consists of 15 residues. CDR1 LNHNV and CDR2 YYDKDF come from the germline V gene (reference sequence). CDR3 region: CATSREGGRGYGYTF. The CDR3 DNA reads as TGTGCCACCAGCAGAGAAGGGGGGCGGGGCTATGGCTACACCTTC.

The chain has TRBV19 and TRBJ1-5; a possible D gene is TRBD1 (6 bases). There are 16 residues in the CDR3. The germline CDR1 and CDR2 sequences are LNHDA and SQIVND (reference sequence). V was clipped by 0 bases and J by 4 bases, with 13 bases between them. The CDR3 loop reads CASSIDRGGGNQPQHF. The CDR3 DNA reads as TGTGCCAGTAGTATAGATCGAGGGGGAGGGAATCAGCCCCAGCATTTT.

The V gene is TRBV30, the J gene TRBJ1-4; TRBD1 might be the D (5 bases). CDR3 length equals 13 residues. Trimming removed 5 bases from V and 8 bases from J, with 15 bases in between. Germline loops: CDR1 GTSNPN, CDR2 SVGIG (reference sequence). Written as DNA, the CDR3 is TGTGCCTGGGCCGGGACGGATCGCGAAAAACTGTTTTTT. Its protein is CAWAGTDREKLFF.

J is TRBJ1-4 and V is TRBV7-2, with D tentatively TRBD1 (6 bases). V lost 2 bases, J lost 6 bases, and 13 bases lay in between. Germline V gives CDR1 SGHTA, CDR2 FQGNSA. The CDR3 is made up of 15 amino acids. CDR3 coding DNA: TGTGCCAGCAGCTTACGGGCCGGGGGCGATGAAAAACTGTTTTTT. This gives the protein CASSLRAGGDEKLFF.

V usage is TRBV19 and J usage is TRBJ2-6, with D uncertain. V lost 7 bases and J 0 bases, leaving 7 bases between the germline ends. The CDR3 is 14 amino acids. The germline V gene encodes CDR1 LNHDA and CDR2 SQIVND (reference sequence). The chain's CDR3 is CASMSTSGANVLTF. In DNA, the CDR3 is TGTGCCAGTATGTCCACCTCTGGGGCCAACGTCCTGACTTTC. Combining the CDR3 with reference TRBV19 and TRBJ2-6 gives the whole variable domain DGGITQSPKYLFRKEGQNVTLSCEQNLNHDAMYWYRQDPGQGLRLIYYSQIVNDFQKGDIAEGYSVSREKKESFPLTVTSAQKNPTAFYLCASMSTSGANVLTFGAGSRLTVL.

This rearrangement joins TRBV7-9 to TRBJ1-4, with D possibly being TRBD1 (5 bases). The CDR3 runs to 14 residues. The ends were cut back, 6 bases at V and 2 bases at J, with 10 bases in the middle. The germline V gene encodes CDR1 SEHNR and CDR2 FQNEAQ (reference sequence). The CDR3 nucleotides are TGTGCCAGCAGTTCCGACAGTACTAATGAAAAACTGTTTTTT. It is translated as CASSSDSTNEKLFF.

The sample holds one count of this clone. The chain couples TRBV18 to TRBJ1-5; D remains unclear. The CDR3 extends over 14 amino acids. Trimming took off 2 bases at V and 6 bases at J, with 11 bases between the two ends. Germline assignment: CDR1 KGHSH and CDR2 LQKENI. The CDR3 protein is CASSPGERLQPQHF. The DNA for the CDR3 is TGTGCCAGCTCACCAGGTGAGAGGCTTCAGCCCCAGCATTTT.

V usage is TRBV19 and J usage is TRBJ2-1; 8 bases line up with TRBD1. Germline V lookup: CDR1 LNHDA, CDR2 SQIVND (reference sequence). This CDR3 has 15 residues. The J segment lost 1 base and the V segment lost 5 bases, leaving 4 bases of the junction unmatched. In DNA form, the CDR3 reads TGTGCCAGTAGTCTCGACAGGGGTTCCTACAATGAGCAGTTCTTC. Protein product: CASSLDRGSYNEQFF.

This clone was found a few times. This chain links TRBV6-5 with TRBJ1-2; the match to TRBD1 covers 7 bases. Losses at the gene ends were 6 bases for V and 7 bases for J; bases not matched to a gene: 14. The germline gives CDR1 MNHEY, CDR2 SVGAGI. The CDR3 is made up of 15 amino acids. CDR3 sequence reads: CASRGPQGKVGGYTF. The CDR3 region has the DNA TGTGCCAGCAGGGGCCCACAGGGGAAGGTCGGTGGCTACACCTTC.

The chain recombines TRBV7-6 with TRBJ2-2; no definite D call. V lost 4 bases and J 8 bases, leaving 8 bases between the germline ends. The CDR3 length is 12 residues. CDR1 and CDR2 (germline): SGHVS, FNYEAQ. The CDR3 DNA reads TGTGCCAGCAGCTCCGGCTCTGGGGAGCTGTTTTTT. Its translation is CASSSGSGELFF.

The chain is built from TRBV7-9 and TRBJ2-2; weak D call: TRBD1 (5 bases). The germline gives CDR1 SEHNR, CDR2 FQNEAQ (reference sequence). Trimming left V 2 bases short and J 0 bases short, with 10 bases between. The CDR3 consists of 16 residues. CDR3 protein: CASSLQGTSNTGELFF. The CDR3 nucleotides are TGTGCCAGCAGCTTACAGGGAACTTCGAACACCGGGGAGCTGTTTTTT. The full variable domain, in which reference TRBV7-9 and TRBJ2-2 provide the parts outside the CDR3, is DTGVSQNPRHKITKRGQNVTFRCDPISEHNRLYWYRQTLGQGPEFLTYFQNEAQLEKSRLLSDRFSAERPKGSFSTLEIQRTEQGDSAMYLCASSLQGTSNTGELFFGEGSRLTVL.

This chain joins TRBV5-4 and TRBJ2-7, with D perhaps TRBD1 or TRBD2 (5 bases each). V was shortened by 4 bases and J by 6 bases, with 14 bases between the two germline ends. This CDR3 comprises 13 residues. Germline CDR1 and CDR2: SGHNT and YYREEE (reference sequence). The CDR3 coding sequence is TGTGCCAGCAGCCCGGGTCTTGGGACCGAGCAGTACTTC. Protein: CASSPGLGTEQYF.

The rearrangement links TRBV5-1 to TRBJ1-1; perhaps TRBD1 as D (6 bases). The V end lost 7 bases, the J end lost 1 base, and 20 bases lay between the germline ends. CDR3 length: 16 amino acids. Germline CDR1 and CDR2: SGHRS and YFSETQ. CDR3 in amino acids: CASSQRGGLANTEAFF. The CDR3 region has the DNA TGCGCCAGCTCCCAACGTGGGGGGCTGGCGAACACTGAAGCTTTCTTT.

The gene calls are TRBV3-1 (or the pseudogene TRBV3-2) and TRBJ1-4; maybe TRBD1 (6 bases). CDR1 and CDR2 (germline): LGHDT, YNNKEL (reference sequence). This CDR3 region has 13 residues. With 6 bases removed from V and 8 bases from J, the gap between germline ends came to 13 bases. The CDR3 DNA is TGTGCCAGCAGTCGAACTAGGGGGGAAAAACTGTTTTTT. Protein sequence: CASSRTRGEKLFF.

The genes are TRBV6-4 and TRBJ1-3; D is perhaps TRBD1 (6 bases). This CDR3 is built from 16 residues. Germline CDR1 MRHNA, CDR2 SNTAGT. The germline V and J ends were trimmed by 4 bases and 0 bases, with 13 bases remaining between them. The CDR3 DNA is TGTGCCAGCAGTGCCCGACAGGAAGCCTCTGGAAACACCATATATTTT. Encoded protein: CASSARQEASGNTIYF.

The V call is TRBV11-3, the J call TRBJ2-1; D not resolved. Trimming stripped 5 bases from V and 0 bases from J, with 5 bases between. Germline CDR1 reads SGHNT; CDR2 reads YENEEA. The CDR3 contains 13 residues. In DNA, the CDR3 is TGTGCCAGCAGCCCGAGCTCCTACAATGAGCAGTTCTTC. This encodes CASSPSSYNEQFF.

The chain couples TRBV11-2 to TRBJ2-7; 9 bases are shared with TRBD1. CDR1 is SGHAT, CDR2 FQNNGV, per germline. The CDR3 loop spans 15 amino acids. J gave up 1 base and V 5 bases, and 6 bases lay outside the gene matches. CDR3 in DNA: TGTGCCAGCAGCAATGGACAGGGGTTATCCTACGAGCAGTACTTC. This encodes CASSNGQGLSYEQYF. Full variable domain (missing parts from reference TRBV11-2 and TRBJ2-7): EAGVAQSPRYKIIEKRQSVAFWCNPISGHATLYWYQQILGQGPKLLIQFQNNGVVDDSQLPKDRFSAERLKGVDSTLKIQPAKLEDSAVYLCASSNGQGLSYEQYFGPGTRLTVT.

The J gene is TRBJ1-1, the V gene TRBV24-1; D unclear. There are 11 residues in the CDR3. V lost 0 bases and J 10 bases, leaving 5 bases between the germline ends. Per the germline V gene, CDR1 is KGHDR and CDR2 is SFDVKD. CDR3 coding DNA: TGTGCCACCAGTGATTTGCGGAGAGCTTTCTTT. Translating gives CATSDLRRAFF.

The chain combines TRBV30 with TRBJ1-2; maybe TRBD1 (5 bases). Looked up from germline, CDR1 is GTSNPN and CDR2 is SVGIG (reference sequence). V lost 2 bases and J lost 4, with 11 bases in between. CDR3 size: 13 residues. CDR3 protein: CAWSLTDVYGYTF. CDR3 sequence (DNA): TGTGCCTGGAGTCTGACAGACGTCTATGGCTACACCTTC. Together with reference TRBV30 and TRBJ1-2, the CDR3 gives the full variable domain: SQTIHQWPATLVQPVGSPLSLECTVEGTSNPNLYWYRQAAGRGLQLLFYSVGIGQISSEVPQNLSASRPQDRQFILSSKKLLLSDSGFYLCAWSLTDVYGYTFGSGTRLTVV.

J is TRBJ2-5 and V is TRBV2; the D gene is possibly TRBD1 (6 bases). The CDR3 sequence is 12 residues long. The V gene lost 6 bases and the J gene lost 5 bases, with 10 bases spanning the gap. Germline CDR1 reads SNHLY; CDR2 reads FYNNEI. CDR3 region: CASRGAGETQYF. The CDR3 nucleotides read TGTGCCAGCAGGGGGGCCGGGGAGACCCAGTACTTC.